This entry lists 22 T cell receptor beta chains sequenced from one sample in a study of cytomegalovirus exposure and HLA in healthy donors. A multiplex PCR was run with 60 Vbeta primers and 13 Jbeta primers. Some clones are missing from TCRdb's copy, which holds only in-frame ones; the method was immunoSEQ multiplex PCR. Altogether 200,000 or so clones are present, more than 75% being singletons, with the ten largest covering around 0.8%. The sequenced sample consisted of PBMCs. These receptors originate from a woman between 18 and 29 years old in good health and CMV-seronegative.

This sequence joins TRBV14 and TRBJ2-7, with 7 bases lining up with TRBD1. Losses at the gene ends were 7 bases for V and 3 bases for J; bases not matched to a gene: 3. This CDR3 region has 12 residues. CDR1 is SGHDN and CDR2 is FVKESK in the germline V gene. Here the CDR3 DNA reads TGTGCCAGCATCAGACAGGGCTACGAGCAGTACTTC. This gives the protein CASIRQGYEQYF.

The V call is TRBV5-1, the J call TRBJ2-2; a weak D match, TRBD1 (5 bases). Trimming cost V 4 bases and J 2 bases, with 12 bases left between them. Germline loops: CDR1 SGHRS, CDR2 YFSETQ. CDR3 length: 15 amino acids. CDR3 in DNA: TGCGCCAGCAGCCCCAGGACACGAAACACCGGGGAGCTGTTTTTT. The encoded protein is CASSPRTRNTGELFF.

In this sample, this clone turned up a few times. This rearrangement joins TRBV7-9 to TRBJ2-1; D unresolved. CDR1 and CDR2 from the germline V gene are SEHNR and FQNEAQ (reference sequence). This CDR3 spans 12 amino acids. V lost 5 bases and J lost 5, with 7 bases in between. The CDR3 DNA is TGTGCCAGCAGCCGCGGTGACAATGAGCAGTTCTTC. This translates into CASSRGDNEQFF.

This clone was seen a few times. The V gene is TRBV7-9, the J gene TRBJ1-2; TRBD1 is a possible D gene (6 bases). The germline V gene encodes CDR1 SEHNR and CDR2 FQNEAQ (reference sequence). There are 14 residues in the CDR3. Trimming shortened V by 4 bases and J by 4 bases, and 13 bases separated the two germline ends. CDR3: CASSYGDRPYGYTF. CDR3 DNA sequence: TGTGCCAGCAGCTACGGAGACAGGCCCTATGGCTACACCTTC.

V and J are TRBV6-5 and TRBJ1-4; 8 bases are shared with TRBD1. Germline values: CDR1 MNHEY, CDR2 SVGAGI. Trimming cost V 5 bases and J 5 bases; bases outside gene matches: 4. The CDR3 contains 14 residues. The CDR3 loop reads CASSPRDRNEKLFF. The DNA for the CDR3 is TGTGCCAGCAGTCCCCGGGACAGGAATGAAAAACTGTTTTTT.

This clone came up once. V is TRBV6-5 and J is TRBJ2-3, with D possibly being TRBD2 (5 bases). The V and J ends lost 5 bases and 3 bases respectively, with 12 bases between them. Germline CDR1 is MNHEY and CDR2 is SVGAGI. This CDR3 has 14 residues. CDR3 residues: CASSPPGYTDTQYF. The CDR3 coding sequence is TGTGCCAGCAGTCCTCCGGGGTATACAGATACGCAGTATTTT.

As regards this clone: In the same sample, other DNA sequences code for this CDR3. The genes are TRBV30 and TRBJ1-1; TRBD1 aligns across 8 bases. V lost 4 bases and J lost 1; bases outside the gene matches: 2. Germline V gene lookup returns CDR1 GTSNPN and CDR2 SVGIG (reference sequence). This CDR3 is built from 13 residues. CDR3 protein: CAWTGTGNTEAFF. CDR3 nucleotides: TGTGCCTGGACCGGGACAGGGAACACTGAAGCTTTCTTT.

The chain carries TRBV2 and TRBJ1-4, with TRBD1 matching over 9 bases. CDR1 and CDR2 (germline): SNHLY, FYNNEI. This CDR3 spans 14 amino acids. Germline trimming cut 6 bases from V and 6 bases from J; bases unmatched to any gene: 5. In DNA form, the CDR3 reads TGTGCCAGCAGGTTAACAGGGGGCGATGAAAAACTGTTTTTT. This codes for CASRLTGGDEKLFF. The variable domain in full, with the rest retrieved from reference TRBV2 and TRBJ1-4, is EPEVTQTPSHQVTQMGQEVILRCVPISNHLYFYWYRQILGQKVEFLVSFYNNEISEKSEIFDDQFSVERPDGSNFTLKIRSTKLEDSAMYFCASRLTGGDEKLFFGSGTQLSVL.

The rearrangement uses TRBV6-6 and TRBJ1-3; 7 bases align to TRBD1. J lost 2 bases, V lost 8 bases, and 12 bases had no gene match. Germline V gene lookup returns CDR1 MNHNY and CDR2 SVGAGI (reference sequence). The CDR3 is 16 amino acids. CDR3 nucleotide sequence: TGTGCCAGCCGGGGAAGAACAGGGGAGACTGGAAACACCATATATTTT. Its translation: CASRGRTGETGNTIYF.

This chain uses TRBV4-1 with TRBJ2-6, with TRBD2 matching over 7 bases. Trimming cost V 4 bases and J 0 bases; bases outside gene matches: 12. Germline V gene sequence: CDR1 MGHRA, CDR2 YSYEKL. The CDR3 extends over 19 amino acids. This CDR3 is CASSREPRGVDSGANVLTF. CDR3 nucleotides: TGCGCCAGCAGCCGGGAGCCACGGGGGGTGGACTCTGGGGCCAACGTCCTGACTTTC.

V usage is TRBV10-3 and J usage is TRBJ2-7; 10 bases are shared with TRBD1. Germline V gene sequence: CDR1 ENHRY, CDR2 SYGVKD. There are 13 residues in the CDR3. V shed 6 bases, J shed 7 bases, and the junction held 6 bases outside the gene matches. CDR3 loop: CAIRDLGQGEQYF. The CDR3 bases are TGTGCCATCAGGGATCTGGGACAGGGGGAGCAGTACTTC.

V is TRBV19 and J is TRBJ2-2, with D unclear. Looked up from germline, CDR1 is LNHDA and CDR2 is SQIVND (reference sequence). This CDR3 contains 14 residues. V lost 6 bases, J lost 0 bases, and 8 bases lay in between. CDR3 bases: TGTGCCAGTAGGGTCAACTCGAACACCGGGGAGCTGTTTTTT. This encodes CASRVNSNTGELFF.

The rearrangement uses TRBV29-1 and TRBJ2-1, with D maybe TRBD1 (6 bases). V gave up 4 bases and J gave up 8 bases, with 6 bases separating them. The length of the CDR3 is 10 residues. CDR1 is SQVTM, CDR2 ANQGSEA, per germline. The CDR3 bases are TGCAGCGTTGGGACAGATGAGCAGTTCTTC. Its protein is CSVGTDEQFF.

The genes are TRBV5-1 and TRBJ2-1; D might be TRBD2 (6 bases). Germline V gene lookup returns CDR1 SGHRS and CDR2 YFSETQ. The CDR3 contains 14 residues. With 3 bases removed from V and 6 bases from J, the gap between germline ends came to 13 bases. The CDR3 sequence: CASSSMDYANEQFF. CDR3 sequence (DNA): TGCGCCAGCAGCTCGATGGACTATGCCAATGAGCAGTTCTTC.

The genes are TRBV29-1 and TRBJ2-5, with a possible D match to TRBD1 (5 bases). The CDR3 sequence is 11 residues long. Between the trimmed V and J ends, which lost 4 bases and 5 bases, there was a span of 8 bases. Per germline, CDR1 SQVTM and CDR2 ANQGSEA. DNA for the CDR3: TGCAGCGTTGCAGGGTCCGAGACCCAGTACTTC. It codes for CSVAGSETQYF.

The chain employs TRBV28 and TRBJ2-7, with 7 bases that match TRBD1. V dropped 4 bases and J dropped 3; count of bases not matched to a gene: 12. The germline V gene encodes CDR1 MDHEN and CDR2 SYDVKM. This CDR3 is built from 16 residues. The CDR3 reads CASSSTFPGQHYEQYF. The CDR3 DNA follows: TGTGCCAGCAGTTCTACGTTCCCGGGACAGCACTACGAGCAGTACTTC.

This CDR3 is CASSPQGRLSYEQYF. The CDR3 DNA is TGTGCCAGCAGCCCACAGGGCCGTCTTTCCTACGAGCAGTACTTC. V gene TRBV5-8 combines with J gene TRBJ2-7; the D gene is possibly TRBD1 (6 bases). This CDR3 comprises 15 residues. Trimming took 4 bases from V and 1 from J, leaving 15 bases between them. The germline CDR1 and CDR2 sequences are SGHTS and YDEGEE.

The chain joins TRBV29-1 to TRBJ2-5; 8 bases are shared with TRBD2. Germline CDR1 and CDR2: SQVTM and ANQGSEA. The CDR3 covers 13 residues. Losses at the gene ends were 4 bases for V and 2 bases for J; bases not matched to a gene: 3. CDR3 coding DNA: TGCAGCGTTGCAGCGGGGGCACAAGAGACCCAGTACTTC. It translates to CSVAAGAQETQYF.

This clone was recorded once. V gene TRBV19 combines with J gene TRBJ1-5, with D perhaps matching TRBD1 (6 bases). This CDR3 has 16 amino acids. Trimming removed 3 bases from V and 2 bases from J, with 14 bases in between. Per the germline V gene, CDR1 is LNHDA and CDR2 is SQIVND (reference sequence). CDR3 DNA sequence: TGTGCCAGTAGTATTTATAAGGGGGTTGGCAATCAGCCCCAGCATTTT. Encoded protein: CASSIYKGVGNQPQHF.

The chain joins TRBV19 to TRBJ1-5; TRBD1 is a possible D gene (5 bases). This CDR3 region has 13 residues. V lost 10 bases and J lost 4, with 14 bases in between. Germline V gene lookup returns CDR1 LNHDA and CDR2 SQIVND (reference sequence). DNA for the CDR3: TGTGCCACCCTGGGGGGATGGAATCAGCCCCAGCATTTT. Encoded protein: CATLGGWNQPQHF. The variable domain in full, with the rest retrieved from reference TRBV19 and TRBJ1-5, is DGGITQSPKYLFRKEGQNVTLSCEQNLNHDAMYWYRQDPGQGLRLIYYSQIVNDFQKGDIAEGYSVSREKKESFPLTVTSAQKNPTAFYLCATLGGWNQPQHFGDGTRLSIL.

The V call is TRBV28, the J call TRBJ2-7, with TRBD2 identical over 16 bases. The CDR3 loop spans 17 amino acids. The germline V gene encodes CDR1 MDHEN and CDR2 SYDVKM. Unmatched junction bases numbered 7, after V lost 3 bases and J lost 5 bases. CDR3 in DNA: TGTGCCAGCAGTTTGGGACTAGCGGGAGGGCCTTGGCACGAGCAGTACTTC. Translated: CASSLGLAGGPWHEQYF.

This chain joins TRBV28 and TRBJ2-1, with TRBD2 matching over 10 bases. The CDR3 is made up of 13 amino acids. V lost 11 bases, J lost 4 bases, and 5 bases stayed unmatched. Looked up from germline, CDR1 is MDHEN and CDR2 is SYDVKM. The CDR3: CAGSGRVYNEQFF. DNA for the CDR3: TGTGCCGGAAGCGGGAGGGTTTACAATGAGCAGTTCTTC.